This entry lists 9 T cell receptor beta chains sequenced from one sample in a study of blood T cell repertoires in COVID-19. Sequenced by immunoSEQ multiplex PCR; TCRdb stores in-frame clones only, minus some. The sample has 310,000 or so clones, about 89% seen once. Sequenced input: PBMCs or T cells enriched from blood (not recorded which). These receptors were taken from a woman in her thirties or forties who had recovered from COVID-19.

The chain combines TRBV24-1 with TRBJ1-2; D possibly corresponds to TRBD1 (6 bases). Trimming removed 3 bases from V and 3 bases from J, with 19 bases in between. This CDR3 contains 17 residues. CDR1 and CDR2 from the germline V gene are KGHDR and SFDVKD. The CDR3 DNA is TGTGCCACCAGTGATGCTCAGGGGCCGGATCTGGACTATGGCTACACCTTC. Its protein product is CATSDAQGPDLDYGYTF.

V and J are TRBV27 and TRBJ1-6; D is perhaps TRBD1 (5 bases). This CDR3 region has 14 residues. Deletions cut 4 bases from V and 4 bases from J, with 8 bases between. The V gene's germline CDR1 is MNHEY and CDR2 SMNVEV (reference sequence). CDR3 region: CASSSTGYNSPLHF. CDR3 DNA: TGTGCCAGCAGTTCCACAGGTTATAATTCACCCCTCCACTTT.

J is TRBJ2-4 and V is TRBV5-1; 8 bases fit TRBD1. CDR3 length: 19 residues. With 0 bases clipped from V and 5 bases from J, the junction kept 16 bases outside the gene matches. Looked up from germline, CDR1 is SGHRS and CDR2 is YFSETQ. CDR3 sequence: CASSLETGVFVGSQNIQYF. As DNA, the CDR3 is TGCGCCAGCAGCTTGGAGACAGGGGTATTTGTTGGGTCCCAAAACATTCAGTACTTC.

This clone came up a few times. The same CDR3 also results from other DNA sequences found in this sample. The rearrangement joins TRBV9 to TRBJ2-3; TRBD2 aligns across 8 bases. Germline V gives CDR1 SGDLS, CDR2 YYNGEE. This CDR3 contains 15 residues. V was pared by 4 bases and J by 0 bases, with 4 bases of the junction left unmatched. In DNA, the CDR3 is TGTGCCAGCAGCCCGCGCGGGGGGAGCACAGATACGCAGTATTTT. Its translation is CASSPRGGSTDTQYF.

Points on this clone: Other DNA variants within this sample encode the same CDR3. J is TRBJ2-7 and V is TRBV27; weak D call: TRBD1 (5 bases). V was pared by 2 bases and J by 2 bases, with 7 bases between. Germline V gene sequence: CDR1 MNHEY, CDR2 SMNVEV (reference sequence). CDR3 length: 13 amino acids. The CDR3: CASSLQGPYEQYF. The CDR3 DNA reads TGTGCCAGCAGTTTACAGGGTCCCTACGAGCAGTACTTC.

V usage is TRBV9 and J usage is TRBJ2-7; D may be TRBD2 (6 bases). V was shortened by 3 bases and J by 5 bases, with 12 bases between the two germline ends. The CDR3 consists of 13 residues. Per germline, CDR1 SGDLS and CDR2 YYNGEE. Written as DNA, the CDR3 is TGTGCCAGCAGCGATTCGGGGGTACACGAGCAGTACTTC. Amino acids: CASSDSGVHEQYF.

The rearrangement joins TRBV7-2 to TRBJ1-2; TRBD1 might be the D (6 bases). The CDR3 is 14 residues long. Germline lookup yields CDR1 SGHTA and CDR2 FQGNSA. V lost 1 base to trimming and J lost 4 bases, with 10 bases between them. Here the CDR3 DNA reads TGTGCCAGCAGCTTAGTTACAGGGATCTATGGCTACACCTTC. Its protein product is CASSLVTGIYGYTF.

In this sample, this clone turned up once. This chain joins TRBV2 and TRBJ2-5; TRBD2 aligns across 15 bases. The CDR3 is 17 residues long. Germline V gene sequence: CDR1 SNHLY, CDR2 FYNNEI. V dropped 2 bases and J dropped 5; count of bases not matched to a gene: 6. CDR3 sequence (DNA): TGTGCCAGCAGTGAAAGGACTAGCGGGGGGGCCGGCGAGACCCAGTACTTC. The encoded protein is CASSERTSGGAGETQYF.

V and J are TRBV5-4 and TRBJ1-3, with 7 bases matching TRBD1. This CDR3 comprises 17 residues. Germline CDR1 is SGHNT and CDR2 is YYREEE (reference sequence). V shed 3 bases and J 1 base; nucleotides not matched to a gene: 10. In DNA, the CDR3 is TGTGCCAGCAGCTCTATTGACCGCAGGGGGTCTGGAAACACCATATATTTT. It is translated as CASSSIDRRGSGNTIYF.